The rows below give T cell receptor beta chains drawn from one sample of a study of T-cell reconstitution after alpha-beta-depleted transplantation in children. TCRdb recomputed calls from the PCR reads with MiXCR, one row per CDR3 protein. The data show 400,000 to 550,000 distinct CDR3 sequences, with about 11% seen just once and approximately 2% held by the top ten. The sequences come from PBMCs, collected before TCRalphabeta/CD19-depleted stem cell transplant. These receptors were obtained from a child aged 2 to 10 with inherited bone marrow failure, due to receive a stem cell transplant. Both conserved end residues are part of each CDR3. D genes are given only for firm matches. Not every row has a clone size; where given, it reads once, few, many or a size class.

abundance,d_gene,v_gene,j_gene,CDR3nt,CDR3aa
few,.,TRBV5-6,TRBJ2-3,TGTGCCAGCAGGTCTGGCCCAGATACGCAGTATTTT,CASRSGPDTQYF
many,TRBD2,TRBV5-1,TRBJ2-2,TGCGCCAGTAAACAAACACTAGCGGGAGGTCTTAACACCGGGGAGCTGTTTTTT,CASKQTLAGGLNTGELFF
many,TRBD2,TRBV28,TRBJ2-5,TGTGCCAGCAGTGGCGGGACTAGCGGGACGCGGGAGACCCAGTACTTC,CASSGGTSGTRETQYF
many,.,TRBV7-2,TRBJ2-1,TGTGCCAGCGTACGGGAGAGCTCCTACAATGAGCAGTTCTTC,CASVRESSYNEQFF
many,TRBD2,TRBV4-3,TRBJ2-7,TGCGCCAGCAGCCAAGGTGCTAGCGGTGGCTACGAGCAGTACTTC,CASSQGASGGYEQYF
many,TRBD2,TRBV4-3,TRBJ2-5,TGCGCCAGCAGCCACGCCCTGGGGGGGCAAGAGACCCAGTACTTC,CASSHALGGQETQYF
few,.,TRBV5-4,TRBJ2-3,TGTGCCAGCAGCTATAAGGGGGTCGCAGATACGCAGTATTTT,CASSYKGVADTQYF
.,TRBD2,TRBV2,TRBJ2-7,TGTGCCAGCAGTGCGACTAGCGGGAACCACGAGCAGTACTTC,CASSATSGNHEQYF
many,TRBD2,TRBV7-2,TRBJ2-1,TGTGCCAGCAGCTTAGTCGTTGGGGGGGAGTCCAGCAATGAGCAGTTCTTC,CASSLVVGGESSNEQFF
.,.,TRBV11-2,TRBJ1-1,TGTGCCAGCAGCTTAGATCTACAGATGAACACTGAAGCTTTCTTT,CASSLDLQMNTEAFF
many,TRBD2,TRBV29-1,TRBJ2-5,TGCAGCGTTGAAGATCCCAAGCGGGAGCGGGAAGGTTGGCAAGAGACCCAGTACTTC,CSVEDPKREREGWQETQYF